This T cell receptor (beta chain) came from a study of blood T cell repertoires in COVID-19. About the study: Donors in the United States, Italy and Spain gave samples during acute or convalescent COVID-19. Sources were T cells, B-cell-depleted T cells, or PBMCs; the material itself was cDNA or gDNA.

Source study methods: Quantification of nucleated cells was approximated via reference gene primer amplification. Clones were sequenced by immunoSEQ multiplex PCR, and TCRdb holds only the in-frame ones, with some missing. V and J calls plus clone size are reproduced from that table; the DNA served to infer D and trimming. The table has approximately 310,000 clones, around 87% seen once; the top ten hold 1%. The CDR3 sequence is 14 residues long. The germline CDR1 and CDR2 sequences are SGDLS and YYNGEE. Trimming stripped 6 bases from V and 8 bases from J, with 20 bases between. This receptor was taken from a man aged 45-65 years with active or convalescent COVID-19. This sequence joins TRBV9 and TRBJ1-2; unclear D gene. Material for sequencing was peripheral blood. For the CDR3, the DNA is TGTGCCAGCACCTCTGACATTCCCTCGAGCGGCTACACCTTC. It is translated as CASTSDIPSSGYTF.